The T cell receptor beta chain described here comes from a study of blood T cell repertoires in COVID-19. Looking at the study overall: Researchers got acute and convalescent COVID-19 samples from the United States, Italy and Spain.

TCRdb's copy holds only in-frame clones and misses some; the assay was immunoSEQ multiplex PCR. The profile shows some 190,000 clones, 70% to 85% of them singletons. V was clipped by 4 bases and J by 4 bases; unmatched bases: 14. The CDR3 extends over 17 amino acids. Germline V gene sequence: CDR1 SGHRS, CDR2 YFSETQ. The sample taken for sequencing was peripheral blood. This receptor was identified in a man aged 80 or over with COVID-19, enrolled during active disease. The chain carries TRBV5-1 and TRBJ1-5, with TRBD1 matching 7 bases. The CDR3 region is CASSLGDSSIMNQPQHF. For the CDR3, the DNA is TGCGCCAGCAGCCTAGGGGACAGCAGCATAATGAATCAGCCCCAGCATTTT.